The 16 T cell receptor beta chains in this list originate from one sample, sequenced in a study of regulatory T cells in long-lasting Graves disease. The time point is: newly diagnosed GD, antithyroid drugs for less than 3 months. RNA isolated from PBMCs was used to make the TCR library. iRepertoire HTBI primers and Arm-PCR of CDR3 regions built TCR beta libraries. TCRdb reprocessed the multiplex PCR reads via MiXCR and lists one record per CDR3 protein. The profile shows around 460,000 distinct CDR3 sequences, 14% of them singletons. The sample also formed part of further work on T cells in Graves' hyperthyroidism and ophthalmopathy.

The input for sequencing was peripheral blood mononuclear cells (PBMCs), taken at new diagnosis, from a patient treated with antithyroid drugs. Receptors were obtained from a woman aged 45 to 65 with Graves disease.

This clonotype came up a few times. The genes are TRBV19 and TRBJ1-4; D ambiguous. In germline, CDR1 is LNHDA, CDR2 SQIVND (reference sequence). This CDR3 region has 14 residues. Trimming removed 6 bases from V and 10 bases from J, with 18 bases in between. CDR3 protein: CASSHPRREGKLFF. CDR3 bases: TGTGCCAGTAGCCATCCCCGGCGGGAAGGAAAACTGTTTTTT.

The gene calls are TRBV5-1 and TRBJ2-7; D uncertain. Trimming removed 6 bases from V and 3 bases from J, with 22 bases in between. Looked up from germline, CDR1 is SGHRS and CDR2 is YFSETQ. The CDR3 consists of 16 residues. In nucleotides, the CDR3 is TGCGCCAGCATGCCCGGACCCTACTTTTCCCACTACGAGCAGTACTTC. Amino acid sequence: CASMPGPYFSHYEQYF.

This clonotype was counted many times. In DNA, the CDR3 is TGTGCCAGTAGTATACAGCGGATTGACACCGGGGAGCTGTTTTTT. Translated, it gives CASSIQRIDTGELFF. This chain joins TRBV19 and TRBJ2-2, with a tentative D call TRBD2 (5 bases). Germline loops: CDR1 LNHDA, CDR2 SQIVND (reference sequence). Between the trimmed V and J ends, which lost 2 bases and 3 bases, there was a span of 10 bases. The CDR3 length is 15 residues.

This clonotype was recorded at least ten times. The gene calls are TRBV6-5 and TRBJ1-4; 11 positions agree with TRBD1. The CDR3 is made up of 16 amino acids. V was pared by 0 bases and J by 6 bases, with 3 bases of the junction left unmatched. CDR1 and CDR2 from the germline V gene are MNHEY and SVGAGI. CDR3 sequence (DNA): TGTGCCAGCAGTTACTCGGGGACAGGGGGGGATGAAAAACTGTTTTTT. Amino acids: CASSYSGTGGDEKLFF.

V usage is TRBV5-1 and J usage is TRBJ2-5, with D tentatively TRBD2 (6 bases). The CDR3 has 13 amino acids. V was shortened by 5 bases and J by 2 bases, with 10 bases between the two germline ends. Germline CDR1 and CDR2: SGHRS and YFSETQ. The CDR3: CASRGGGQETQYF. The DNA of the CDR3 is TGCGCCAGCAGGGGGGGAGGTCAAGAGACCCAGTACTTC.

This chain links TRBV29-1 with TRBJ2-7, with D uncertain. V lost 5 bases, J lost 0 bases, and 11 bases lay in between. The CDR3 totals 13 residues. Germline CDR1 and CDR2: SQVTM and ANQGSEA. CDR3 sequence: CSVNDWFSYEQYF. CDR3 bases: TGCAGCGTTAATGACTGGTTCTCCTACGAGCAGTACTTC.

This clonotype was seen repeatedly, ten times or more. The CDR3 nucleotides read TGTGCCAGCAGTTTAGGGCCGGGTTTGGAAGAAGAGACCCAGTACTTC. The encoded protein is CASSLGPGLEEETQYF. The chain carries TRBV28 and TRBJ2-5; D not certain. The V gene's germline CDR1 is MDHEN and CDR2 SYDVKM. CDR3 size: 16 residues. Trimming stripped 2 bases from V and 3 bases from J, with 16 bases between.

The chain uses TRBV9 and TRBJ1-4; D may be TRBD1 (5 bases). CDR3 length: 16 residues. V lost 0 bases and J 3 bases, leaving 12 bases between the germline ends. CDR1 is SGDLS and CDR2 is YYNGEE in the germline V gene. The CDR3 sequence is CASSVALDIANEKLFF. The DNA of the CDR3 is TGTGCCAGCAGCGTAGCATTGGACATTGCTAATGAAAAACTGTTTTTT.

This clonotype was recorded at least ten times. The V and J genes are TRBV6-5 and TRBJ2-7, with TRBD1 identical over 8 bases. V lost 4 bases to trimming and J lost 5 bases; unmatched junction nucleotides: 22. The CDR3 spans 19 residues. The V gene's germline CDR1 is MNHEY and CDR2 SVGAGI. The CDR3 reads CASSCNRTGCRVDTDEQYF. The CDR3 nucleotides read TGTGCCAGCAGTTGTAATCGGACAGGGTGTAGGGTTGATACCGACGAGCAGTACTTC.

V is TRBV30 and J is TRBJ1-1; 9 positions match TRBD1. The V gene end was trimmed by 4 bases and the J gene end by 4 bases; junction bases not matched to a gene: 4. Germline CDR1 is GTSNPN and CDR2 is SVGIG (reference sequence). The CDR3 length is 13 residues. The CDR3, as DNA: TGTGCCTGGACCACAGGGGGCGTCACTGAAGCTTTCTTT. Its protein product is CAWTTGGVTEAFF.

The sample holds many counts of this clonotype. The chain is built from TRBV12-3 or TRBV12-4 and TRBJ2-5, with D hard to call. V lost 6 bases and J 5 bases, leaving 10 bases between the germline ends. CDR3 length: 12 residues. In DNA, the CDR3 is TGTGCCAGCAGCTCAGACGGGGAGACCCAGTACTTC. Translation gives CASSSDGETQYF.

The chain combines TRBV10-3 with TRBJ2-5; D gene unclear. This CDR3 is built from 13 residues. The V and J ends lost 6 bases and 5 bases respectively, with 13 bases between them. Per germline, CDR1 ENHRY and CDR2 SYGVKD. CDR3 nucleotides: TGTGCCATCAGCGCCTATTCGGCGGAGACCCAGTACTTC. Its protein product is CAISAYSAETQYF.

This clonotype was counted at least ten times. V is TRBV11-2 and J is TRBJ2-1; D is perhaps TRBD1 (6 bases). CDR3 length equals 15 residues. V was pared by 4 bases and J by 2 bases, with 12 bases between. Germline loops: CDR1 SGHAT, CDR2 FQNNGV. CDR3 coding DNA: TGTGCCAGCAGCTCCCCCAGGGGTGCCTACAATGAGCAGTTCTTC. Translated, it gives CASSSPRGAYNEQFF. The whole variable domain, remainder taken from reference TRBV11-2 and TRBJ2-1, is EAGVAQSPRYKIIEKRQSVAFWCNPISGHATLYWYQQILGQGPKLLIQFQNNGVVDDSQLPKDRFSAERLKGVDSTLKIQPAKLEDSAVYLCASSSPRGAYNEQFFGPGTRLTVL.

The table lists this clonotype with many counts. This chain joins TRBV30 and TRBJ1-5, with D perhaps TRBD1 (5 bases). Germline V gene lookup returns CDR1 GTSNPN and CDR2 SVGIG (reference sequence). The germline V and J ends were trimmed by 0 bases and 6 bases, with 15 bases remaining between them. The CDR3 runs 15 residues. CDR3 loop: CAWSVGRVGGQPQHF. The CDR3 nucleotides read TGTGCCTGGAGTGTAGGCAGGGTGGGGGGTCAGCCCCAGCATTTT.

This clonotype occurred once. Being one base from a much bigger clone, this may be a read error. In this CDR3 the conserved last residue, phenylalanine or tryptophan, is missing, so a read error is likely. This chain links TRBV7-9 with TRBJ2-1, with 8 bases fitting TRBD2. V was clipped by 3 bases and J by 13 bases; unmatched bases: 8. This CDR3 contains 13 residues. Germline V lookup: CDR1 SEHNR, CDR2 FQNEAQ (reference sequence). CDR3 in amino acids: CASSLGSGTIQFC. For the CDR3, the DNA is TGTGCCAGCAGCTTGGGTAGCGGGACTATCCAGTTCTGC.

Only a few counts were recorded for this clonotype. One junction end disagrees with the germline gene, perhaps due to a read error. V is TRBV5-4 and J is TRBJ2-7, with D perhaps TRBD1 or TRBD2 (5 bases each). This CDR3 has 14 residues. The V gene's germline CDR1 is SGHNT and CDR2 YYREEE (reference sequence). This CDR3 reads CANSPEGRIYEQYF. The CDR3, as DNA: TGTGCCAACAGCCCTGAGGGACGGATCTACGAGCAGTACTTC.